The TCR beta chain under discussion was sequenced for a study of shared clonotypes between healthy human individuals. Assay used: immunoSEQ multiplex PCR; TCRdb lists only in-frame clones, some missing. This sample has millions of clones, with 95% found just once. Trimming removed 5 bases from V and 3 bases from J, with 11 bases in between. The CDR3 is 13 amino acids. In germline, CDR1 is SNHLY, CDR2 FYNNEI. As concerns this clone: Its antigen remains unidentified.

Notes on the study in general: Only blood was sampled, and tissue TCR repertoires likely differ from blood ones. As a rule, naive subsets had a larger estimated richness than memory subsets.

Every donor, a Caucasian adult, lived in Nashville, Tennessee. CD4+ cell separation produced CD45RA+ naive and CD45RA-negative memory subsets. The specimen was naive CD4+ T cells sorted from blood. Stated subset: CD45RA+ positively selected. The TCR sequence derives from a man aged 18 to 30 in good health. The chain joins TRBV2 to TRBJ2-7, with D possibly matching TRBD1 (5 bases). This CDR3 is CASSLDRDYEQYF. In DNA, the CDR3 is TGTGCCAGCAGTCTAGACAGAGACTACGAGCAGTACTTC.